The clone carrying this T cell receptor beta chain was recorded at least ten times. What it recognizes is unknown. This CDR3 comprises 13 residues. From germline, CDR1 is SGHTA and CDR2 FQGNSA. Deletions cut 5 bases from V and 12 bases from J, with 16 bases between. Via MiXCR, TCRdb re-called the reads, giving one row per CDR3 protein. The data hold about 500,000 distinct CDR3 sequences, with more than 30% observed a single time. These data are taken from a study of T cell repertoires in cytomegalovirus infection. The sequence was collected from a human donor in good health (CMV status not recorded). Some clones in this sample may be carry-over from other donors' samples. The sample here was cultured PBMCs, taken from culture after CMV antigen stimulation. The chain uses TRBV7-2 and TRBJ1-4; possibly TRBD1 for D (5 bases). Here the CDR3 reads CASSPAGPGELFF. The CDR3 DNA reads as TGTGCCAGCAGCCCCGCGGGGCCGGGCGAACTGTTTTTT.